This is a list of T cell receptor beta chains from one sample in a study of cytomegalovirus exposure and HLA in healthy donors. Only in-frame clones appear in the TCRdb table, and some are missing; sequencing was by immunoSEQ multiplex PCR. The sample lists about 150,000 clones; roughly 73% were seen once. The sequenced material came from PBMCs. These receptors all stem from a man between 18 and 35 years old in good health and CMV-seropositive. The CDR3 runs from the conserved cysteine through the conserved F or W. D genes are given only for firm matches. Size is stated for part of the rows, as once, few or many counts, or as a class when the clone is expanded.

d_call	v_call	j_call	clone_size	cdr3_nt	cdr3_aa
.	TRBV28	TRBJ1-1	.	TGTGCCAGCAGTCCAGGGGATAGACCGAGAACTGAAGCTTTCTTT	CASSPGDRPRTEAFF
.	TRBV5-1	TRBJ1-1	.	TGCGCCAGCAGCTTGCGGTCAGGGAATAGACAACTACGAGGCACTGAAGCTTTCTTT	CASSLRSGNRQLRGTEAFF
.	TRBV7-6	TRBJ2-2	.	TGTGCCAGCAGCTTTGCAGGAGGCACCGGGGAGCTGTTTTTT	CASSFAGGTGELFF
TRBD2	TRBV5-5	TRBJ2-5	.	TGTGCCAGCAGCAGTGACTTAGCGGGTATGATAGAGACCCAGTACTTC	CASSSDLAGMIETQYF
TRBD1	TRBV6-4	TRBJ1-5	.	TGTGCCAGCAGTACGAGGGGGCGGCAGCCCCAGCATTTT	CASSTRGRQPQHF
.	TRBV28	TRBJ1-5	.	TGTGTTACGACAGGTAGGAAGGGGCATCAGCCCCAGCATTTT	CVTTGRKGHQPQHF
.	TRBV27	TRBJ2-5	.	TGTGCCAGCAGTTTATCGATAACAGTGGGGGGCCAAGAGACCCAGTACTTC	CASSLSITVGGQETQYF
TRBD2	TRBV6-5	TRBJ2-5	few	TGTGCCAGCAGTCCGCGACTAGCGGGAGTAGGGGAGCAGTACTTC	CASSPRLAGVGEQYF
.	TRBV6-1	TRBJ2-2	.	TGTGCCACCTCCCCGGGACAGAACACCGGGGAGCTGTTTTTT	CATSPGQNTGELFF
TRBD2	TRBV27	TRBJ2-7	.	TGTGCCAGCAGTTTATCGTCTAGCGGGGGCTACGAGCAGTACTTC	CASSLSSSGGYEQYF
TRBD2	TRBV27	TRBJ2-7	few	TGTGCCAGCAGGATACTAGCGGGAAACTACGAGCAGTACTTC	CASRILAGNYEQYF
.	TRBV30	TRBJ2-3	few	TGTGCCTGGAGTGTAGGGCTAGCCTCTGATACGCAGTATTTT	CAWSVGLASDTQYF
.	TRBV27	TRBJ2-7	.	TGTGCCAGCAGTCCCGGCAGGGCCTACGAGCAGTACTTC	CASSPGRAYEQYF
.	TRBV7-2	TRBJ2-1	.	TGTGCCAGCAGCTTAGACAGGGATCCATACAATGAGCAGTTCTTC	CASSLDRDPYNEQFF
TRBD1	TRBV4-1	TRBJ2-5	.	TGCGCCAGCAGCCAAGATGAGAACAGGGGGAAAAAGTTACAGTACTTC	CASSQDENRGKKLQYF
.	TRBV19	TRBJ2-7	.	TGTGCCAGTAAAATAGCCGTCAGCTCCTACGAGCAGTACTTC	CASKIAVSSYEQYF
.	TRBV28	TRBJ2-1	.	TGTGCCAGCAAACCCATAATAGTCATACGTGGCAATGAGCAGTTCTTC	CASKPIIVIRGNEQFF
.	TRBV6-1	TRBJ1-5	.	TGTGCCAGCAGTTTAAAATCTTATAGCAATCAGCCCCAGCATTTT	CASSLKSYSNQPQHF
TRBD1	TRBV25-1	TRBJ1-1	.	TGTGCCAGCAGTGAACTTGGGACAGGCGCTGAAGCTTTCTTT	CASSELGTGAEAFF
TRBD1	TRBV27	TRBJ2-2	.	TGTGCCAGCAGTTTATCGTGGGGACAGGGGTCGACCGGGGAGCTGTTTTTT	CASSLSWGQGSTGELFF
TRBD1	TRBV4-2	TRBJ2-3	.	TGTGCCAGCAGCCAACGTCCGGGACAGGGGGCAGATACGCAGTATTTT	CASSQRPGQGADTQYF
TRBD1	TRBV28	TRBJ2-7	.	TGTGCCAGCAGCGAACAGGGGTACGAGCAGTACTTC	CASSEQGYEQYF
TRBD2	TRBV6-5	TRBJ2-7	.	TGTGCCAGCAGTTCACTAGCGGGAGTTGAAGAAACCGAGCAGTACTTC	CASSSLAGVEETEQYF
.	TRBV28	TRBJ2-7	once	TGTGCCAGCATGAGATTCTCCTACGAGCAGTACTTC	CASMRFSYEQYF
TRBD2	TRBV2	TRBJ2-3	.	TGTGCCAGCAGCGTTATAGCGGGAGCGGGCACAGATACGCAGTATTTT	CASSVIAGAGTDTQYF
TRBD2	TRBV9	TRBJ2-5	.	TGTGCCAGCAGCGTGGGGCTAGCGGGGGCCGCCCAGTACTTC	CASSVGLAGAAQYF
TRBD1	TRBV6-5	TRBJ1-1	.	TGTGCCAGCAGTTACTCTGGACAGGGAGGGACTGAAGCTTTCTTT	CASSYSGQGGTEAFF
.	TRBV13	TRBJ1-2	.	TGTGCCAGCAGCACTAAACGAAACTTAGGCTATGGCTACACCTTC	CASSTKRNLGYGYTF
.	TRBV2	TRBJ2-7	.	TGTGCCAGCAAGCTGACTCAGCTTCCCTCCTACGAGCAGTACTTC	CASKLTQLPSYEQYF
.	TRBV6-4	TRBJ2-2	.	TGTGCCAGCAGTGACGGGGAGACCGGGGAGCTGTTTTTT	CASSDGETGELFF
TRBD1	TRBV6-5	TRBJ1-1	.	TGTGCCAGCAGTAGAGCCGGGACAGGGAATACTGAAGCTTTCTTT	CASSRAGTGNTEAFF
TRBD2	TRBV2	TRBJ2-2	.	TGTGCCAGCAGAACTAGCGGACAGAACACCGGGGAGCTGTTTTTT	CASRTSGQNTGELFF
TRBD2	TRBV30	TRBJ2-1	.	TGTGCCTGCGCCCAGGGGACTAGCTCCTACAATGAGCAGTTCTTC	CACAQGTSSYNEQFF
.	TRBV7-3	TRBJ2-3	few	TGTGCCAGCAGCCTTAGGACAAGCACAGATACGCAGTATTTT	CASSLRTSTDTQYF